This TCR beta chain is drawn from a study of blood T cells in healthy people across ages. Study outcomes and limitations: Age advanced and TCR beta diversity per million T cells fell, roughly linearly.

This CDR3 has 17 amino acids. The V end lost 0 bases, the J end lost 3 bases, and 14 bases lay between the germline ends. Germline V gives CDR1 SGHTA, CDR2 FQGNSA. Together with a sample-barcoded 5' primer, a J-beta primer mix was included in a second PCR lasting roughly 7 to 11 cycles. Via MiXCR, TCRdb re-called the 5' RACE reads, giving one row per CDR3 protein. This sample has about 1.8 million distinct CDR3 sequences, with about 49% found just once. This clonotype was counted once. Its antigen remains unidentified. This clonotype was obtained from a middle-aged woman in good health. Material: blood. The rearrangement joins TRBV7-2 to TRBJ2-2; D is possibly TRBD2 (7 bases). The CDR3 here is CASSLAGGQVYTGELFF. The CDR3 DNA reads TGTGCCAGCAGCTTAGCCGGGGGGCAAGTTTACACCGGGGAGCTGTTTTTT.